The TCR beta chain under discussion was sequenced for a study of T cells in tuberculosis. Across the study: IGRA-negative adolescents, IGRA-positive adolescents with latent tuberculosis and adults with active tuberculosis formed this South African cohort. Findings and caveats of the study: Shorter CDR3-alpha in active tuberculosis partly drove smaller distances. Selection depended on which cryopreserved specimens were available.

Time point noted: new active TB diagnosis, blood taken before or within 7 days of starting treatment. Unsorted cryopreserved PBMC were sequenced, averaging around 100,000 T cells per clinical donor. Sequencing was performed with immunoSEQ multiplex PCR; in TCRdb, only in-frame clones are kept and a portion is missing. The profile shows around 30,000 clones, 93% of them singletons. Turning to this clone: Antigen specificity is unknown.

The CDR3 has 12 residues. Germline lookup yields CDR1 SEHNR and CDR2 FQNEAQ (reference sequence). The germline V and J ends were trimmed by 4 bases and 4 bases, with 6 bases remaining between them. The chain recombines TRBV7-9 with TRBJ2-3; D gene ambiguous. The sample was PBMCs, taken at tuberculosis diagnosis. This receptor was taken from an adult with tuberculosis. The CDR3 is CASSSRADTQYF. CDR3 DNA: TGTGCCAGCAGCTCTCGGGCAGATACGCAGTATTTT.